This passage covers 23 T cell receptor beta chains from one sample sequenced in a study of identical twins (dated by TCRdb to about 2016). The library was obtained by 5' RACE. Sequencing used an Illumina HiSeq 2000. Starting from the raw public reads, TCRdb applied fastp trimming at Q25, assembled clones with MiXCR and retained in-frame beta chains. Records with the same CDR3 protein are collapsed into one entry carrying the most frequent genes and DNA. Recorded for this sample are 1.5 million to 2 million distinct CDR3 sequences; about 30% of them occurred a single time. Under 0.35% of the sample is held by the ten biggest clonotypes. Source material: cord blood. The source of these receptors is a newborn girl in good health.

The DNA of the CDR3 is TGTGCCAGCAGGACCTTAGCACTGAACACCGGGGAGCTGTTTTTT. Translating it yields CASRTLALNTGELFF. The chain carries TRBV12-3 or TRBV12-4 and TRBJ2-2, with D unclear. Trimming removed 6 bases from V and 1 base from J, with 12 bases in between. This CDR3 has 15 amino acids.

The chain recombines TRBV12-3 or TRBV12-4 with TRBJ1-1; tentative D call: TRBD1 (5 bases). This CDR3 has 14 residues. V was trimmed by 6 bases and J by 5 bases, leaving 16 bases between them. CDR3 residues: CASSPPRAATEAFF. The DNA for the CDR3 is TGTGCCAGCAGCCCTCCCAGGGCGGCGACTGAAGCTTTCTTT.

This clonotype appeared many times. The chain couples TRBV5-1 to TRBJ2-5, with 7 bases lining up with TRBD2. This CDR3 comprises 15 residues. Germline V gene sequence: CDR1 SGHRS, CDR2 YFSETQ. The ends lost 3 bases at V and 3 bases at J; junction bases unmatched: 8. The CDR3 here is CASSSFPSGEETQYF. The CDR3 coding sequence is TGCGCCAGCAGCTCTTTTCCCAGCGGGGAAGAGACCCAGTACTTC.

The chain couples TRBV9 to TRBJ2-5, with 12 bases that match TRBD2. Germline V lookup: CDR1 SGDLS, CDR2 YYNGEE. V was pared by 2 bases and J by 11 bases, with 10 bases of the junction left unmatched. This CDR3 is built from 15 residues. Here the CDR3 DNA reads TGTGCCAGCAGCGTGACTAGCGGGAGTGACAATGAGCAGTACTTC. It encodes CASSVTSGSDNEQYF.

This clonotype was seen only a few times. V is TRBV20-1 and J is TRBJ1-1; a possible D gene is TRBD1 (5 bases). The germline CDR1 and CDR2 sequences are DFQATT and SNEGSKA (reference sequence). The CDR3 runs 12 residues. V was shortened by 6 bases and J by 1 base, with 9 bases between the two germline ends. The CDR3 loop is CSARTWNTEAFF. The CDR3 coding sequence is TGCAGTGCCCGGACATGGAACACTGAAGCTTTCTTT.

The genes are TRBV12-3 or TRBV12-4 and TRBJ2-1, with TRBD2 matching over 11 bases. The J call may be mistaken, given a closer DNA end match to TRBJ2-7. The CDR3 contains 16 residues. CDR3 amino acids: CASSYGTSGAYNEQYF. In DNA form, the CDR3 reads TGTGCCAGCAGTTACGGGACTAGCGGAGCCTACAATGAGCAGTACTTC.

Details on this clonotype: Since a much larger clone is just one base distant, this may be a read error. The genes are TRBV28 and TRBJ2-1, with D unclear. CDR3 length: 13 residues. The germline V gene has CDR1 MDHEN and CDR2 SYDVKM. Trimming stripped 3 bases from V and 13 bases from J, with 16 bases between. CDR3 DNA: TGTGCCAGCAGTTTGAGCCTACAAGAGACCCAGTTCTTC. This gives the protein CASSLSLQETQFF. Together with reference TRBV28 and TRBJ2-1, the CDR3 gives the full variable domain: DVKVTQSSRYLVKRTGEKVFLECVQDMDHENMFWYRQDPGLGLRLIYFSYDVKMKEKGDIPEGYSVSREKKERFSLILESASTNQTSMYLCASSLSLQETQFFGPGTRLTVL.

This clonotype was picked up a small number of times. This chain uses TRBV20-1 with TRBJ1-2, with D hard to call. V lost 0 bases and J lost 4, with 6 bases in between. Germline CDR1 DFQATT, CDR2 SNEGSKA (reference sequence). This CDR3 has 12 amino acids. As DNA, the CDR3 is TGCAGTGCTAGAGATTTTTTCTATGGCTACACCTTC. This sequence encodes CSARDFFYGYTF.

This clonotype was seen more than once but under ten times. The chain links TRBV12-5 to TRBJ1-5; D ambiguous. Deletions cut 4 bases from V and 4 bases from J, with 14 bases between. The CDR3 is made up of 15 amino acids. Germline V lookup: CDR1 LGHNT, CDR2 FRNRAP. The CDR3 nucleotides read TGTGCTAGTGGTTCGCCAAGAGGGCGGAATCAGCCCCAGCATTTT. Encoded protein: CASGSPRGRNQPQHF.

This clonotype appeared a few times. DNA for the CDR3: TGTGCCAGCAGTTCGGACCCTACCCAGTACTTC. Translation: CASSSDPTQYF. The chain recombines TRBV12-3 or TRBV12-4 with TRBJ2-5; unclear D gene. The CDR3 runs 11 residues. V was shortened by 4 bases and J by 8 bases, with 8 bases between the two germline ends.

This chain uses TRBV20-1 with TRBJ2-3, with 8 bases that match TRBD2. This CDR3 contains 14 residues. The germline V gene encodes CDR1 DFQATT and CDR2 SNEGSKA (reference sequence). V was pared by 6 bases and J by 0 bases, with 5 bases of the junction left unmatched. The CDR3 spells CSARSGESTDTQYF. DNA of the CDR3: TGCAGTGCCCGTAGCGGGGAAAGCACAGATACGCAGTATTTT.

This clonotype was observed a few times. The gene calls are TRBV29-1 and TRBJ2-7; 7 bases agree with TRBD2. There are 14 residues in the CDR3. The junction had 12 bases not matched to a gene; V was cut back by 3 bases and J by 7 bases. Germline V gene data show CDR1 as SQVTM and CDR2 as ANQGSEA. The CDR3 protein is CSVETSKIWNEQYF. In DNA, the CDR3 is TGCAGCGTTGAGACTAGCAAAATCTGGAATGAGCAGTACTTC.

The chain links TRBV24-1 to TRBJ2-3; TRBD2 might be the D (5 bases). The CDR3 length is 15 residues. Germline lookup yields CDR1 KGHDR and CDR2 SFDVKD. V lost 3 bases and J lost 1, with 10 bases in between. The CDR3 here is CATSDPAERTDTQYF. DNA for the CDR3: TGTGCCACCAGTGATCCAGCGGAGCGCACAGATACGCAGTATTTT.

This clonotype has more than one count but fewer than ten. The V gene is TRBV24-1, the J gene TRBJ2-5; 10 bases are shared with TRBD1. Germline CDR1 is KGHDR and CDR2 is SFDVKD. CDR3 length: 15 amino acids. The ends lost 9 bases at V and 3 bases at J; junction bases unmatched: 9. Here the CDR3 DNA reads TGTGCCACCTCCCGACAGGGGGCTCTCAAAGAGACCCAGTACTTC. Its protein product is CATSRQGALKETQYF.

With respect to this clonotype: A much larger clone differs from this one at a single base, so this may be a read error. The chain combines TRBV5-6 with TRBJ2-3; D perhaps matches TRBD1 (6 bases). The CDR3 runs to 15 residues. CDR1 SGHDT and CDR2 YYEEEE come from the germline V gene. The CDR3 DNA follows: TGTGCCAGCAGCGGGGGACACCCGTACACAGATACGCGGTATTTT. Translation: CASSGGHPYTDTRYF.

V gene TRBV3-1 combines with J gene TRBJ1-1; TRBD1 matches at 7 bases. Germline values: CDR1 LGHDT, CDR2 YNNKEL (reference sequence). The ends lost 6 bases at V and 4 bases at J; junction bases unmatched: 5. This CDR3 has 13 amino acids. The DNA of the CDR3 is TGTGCCAGCAGGACAGGGTCGGCCACTGAAGCTTTCTTT. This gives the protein CASRTGSATEAFF. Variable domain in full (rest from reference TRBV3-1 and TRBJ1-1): DTAVSQTPKYLVTQMGNDKSIKCEQNLGHDTMYWYKQDSKKFLKIMFSYNNKELIINETVPNRFSPKSPDKAHLNLHINSLELGDSAVYFCASRTGSATEAFFGQGTRLTVV.

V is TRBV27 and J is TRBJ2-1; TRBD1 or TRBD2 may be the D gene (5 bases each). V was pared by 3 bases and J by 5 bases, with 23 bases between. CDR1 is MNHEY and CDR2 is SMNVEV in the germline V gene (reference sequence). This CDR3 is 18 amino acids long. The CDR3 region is CASSLELGGGWGHNEQFF. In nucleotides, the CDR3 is TGTGCCAGCAGTTTGGAGCTAGGAGGTGGGTGGGGACACAATGAGCAGTTCTTC.

As DNA, the CDR3 is TGCAGTGCTAGTGGGAGGGCCGCCTACGAGCAGTACTTC. The encoded protein is CSASGRAAYEQYF. The rearrangement links TRBV20-1 to TRBJ2-7; 7 bases map to TRBD2. From germline, CDR1 is DFQATT and CDR2 SNEGSKA (reference sequence). Trimming at V came to 3 bases and at J to 2 bases, leaving 4 bases not matched to a gene. This CDR3 has 13 amino acids.

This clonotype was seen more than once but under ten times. This CDR3 reads CASSSVSGTGYHEQYF. In nucleotides, the CDR3 is TGTGCCAGCAGCTCGGTTTCCGGGACAGGGTACCACGAGCAGTACTTC. The genes are TRBV7-2 and TRBJ2-7; 9 nucleotides agree with TRBD1. The length of the CDR3 is 16 residues. V trimming: 4 bases; J trimming: 5 bases; junction bases outside the gene matches: 12. CDR1 and CDR2 (germline): SGHTA, FQGNSA.

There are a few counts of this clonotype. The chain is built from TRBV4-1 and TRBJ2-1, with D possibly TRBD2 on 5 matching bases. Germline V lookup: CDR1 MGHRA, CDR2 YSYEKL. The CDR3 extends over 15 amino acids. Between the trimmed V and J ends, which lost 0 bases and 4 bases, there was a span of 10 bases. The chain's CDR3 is CASSQDSLAYNEQFF. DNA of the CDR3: TGCGCCAGCAGCCAAGATTCCCTAGCTTACAATGAGCAGTTCTTC.

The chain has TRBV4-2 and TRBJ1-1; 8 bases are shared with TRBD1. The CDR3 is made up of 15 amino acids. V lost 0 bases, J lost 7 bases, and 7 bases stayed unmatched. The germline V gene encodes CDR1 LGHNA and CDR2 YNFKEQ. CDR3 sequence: CASSQDLKGQVEAFF. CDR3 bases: TGTGCCAGCAGCCAAGACTTAAAGGGACAGGTTGAAGCTTTCTTT.

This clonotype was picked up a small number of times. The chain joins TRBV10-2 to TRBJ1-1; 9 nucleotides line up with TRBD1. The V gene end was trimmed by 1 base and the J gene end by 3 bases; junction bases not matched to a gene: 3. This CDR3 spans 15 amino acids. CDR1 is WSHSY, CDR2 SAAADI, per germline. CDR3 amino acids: CASSEYRDRDTEAFF. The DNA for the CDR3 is TGCGCCAGCAGTGAGTATAGGGACAGGGACACTGAAGCTTTCTTT.

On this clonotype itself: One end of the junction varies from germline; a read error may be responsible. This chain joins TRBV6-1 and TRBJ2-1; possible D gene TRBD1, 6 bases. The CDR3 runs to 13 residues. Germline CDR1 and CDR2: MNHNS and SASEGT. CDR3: CASRGQSYNERFF. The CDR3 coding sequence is TGTGCCAGCAGGGGACAATCCTACAATGAGCGGTTCTTC.